One T cell receptor beta chain is described in this entry. The antigen is undetermined. Germline-derived CDR1 and CDR2 are ENHRY and SYGVKD. The CDR3 is 13 amino acids. J gave up 6 bases and V 5 bases, and 2 bases lay outside the gene matches. Produced via immunoSEQ multiplex PCR; TCRdb's table is partial and in-frame only. The top ten clones hold less than 4% of a sample with about 120,000 clones, around 87% of them seen once. The data originate from a study of T cell responses to AZD1222 COVID-19 vaccine. Looking at the study overall: Second-dose intervals of approximately 4 or approximately 12 weeks were pooled.

Study-wide points: Reportedly, close to half of spike-specific TCRs are directed against unmutated variant regions. The breadth and depth of Spike-specific TCRs increased once two AZD1222 doses had been given. Spike-spanning, vaccine-associated CD4 TCRs were dominant at 160-218 and 743-854.

The sequencing here drew on peripheral blood, taken on day 0 of AZD1222 vaccination. This clonotype was obtained from an adult in good health. V is TRBV10-3 and J is TRBJ2-3; 10 bases map to TRBD2. CDR3 protein: CAISPGLADTQYF. The CDR3 DNA is TGTGCCATCAGTCCGGGACTAGCGGATACGCAGTATTTT.